Listed below are T cell receptor beta chains from one sample, sequenced in a study of cytomegalovirus exposure and HLA in healthy donors. Sequenced by immunoSEQ multiplex PCR; TCRdb stores in-frame clones only, minus some. The top ten clones hold roughly 1.9% of a sample with 100,000 to 150,000 clones, around 80% of them seen once. The sequenced material came from PBMCs. Receptor source: a woman in her 50s in good health and CMV-seronegative. The CDR3 runs from the conserved cysteine through the conserved F or W. Fields, in order: clone size, D gene, V gene, J gene, CDR3 protein, CDR3 DNA. A D gene is named only where the DNA matches it firmly. The size field is filled for only some rows; it gives once, few, many or a size class.

size: NA; D: NA; V: TRBV6-5; J: TRBJ1-2; CDR3: CASSSGSTMGGYTF; DNA: TGTGCCAGCAGTTCCGGGTCCACAATGGGTGGCTACACCTTC
size: NA; D: NA; V: TRBV28; J: TRBJ1-1; CDR3: CASSLFSISRTEAFF; DNA: TGTGCCAGCAGTTTATTTAGCATTAGTAGGACTGAAGCTTTCTTT
size: few; D: NA; V: TRBV9; J: TRBJ1-4; CDR3: CASSDGTSATNEKLFF; DNA: TGTGCCAGCAGCGATGGGACATCAGCAACTAATGAAAAACTGTTTTTT
size: NA; D: NA; V: TRBV5-4; J: TRBJ2-1; CDR3: CASSLGGLRRGNEQFF; DNA: TGTGCCAGCAGCCTCGGAGGTCTTCGGAGGGGCAATGAGCAGTTCTTC
size: NA; D: TRBD2; V: TRBV28; J: TRBJ2-7; CDR3: CASRNSGSGFYEQYF; DNA: TGTGCCAGCAGGAATAGCGGGAGTGGGTTCTACGAGCAGTACTTC
size: NA; D: NA; V: TRBV19; J: TRBJ1-2; CDR3: CASSIGGTGGYGYTF; DNA: TGTGCCAGTAGTATAGGAGGCACTGGAGGGTATGGCTACACCTTC
size: NA; D: TRBD2; V: TRBV7-9; J: TRBJ2-2; CDR3: CASSPATSGRLEPGELFF; DNA: TGTGCCAGCAGCCCTGCGACTAGCGGGAGGCTGGAACCCGGGGAGCTGTTTTTT
size: NA; D: TRBD1; V: TRBV18; J: TRBJ1-1; CDR3: CASSPYGTGGAATEAFF; DNA: TGTGCCAGCTCACCATATGGGACAGGGGGCGCCGCCACTGAAGCTTTCTTT
size: NA; D: TRBD2; V: TRBV11-3; J: TRBJ2-1; CDR3: CASSSGVAGTHNEQFF; DNA: TGTGCCAGCAGTTCCGGGGTAGCGGGAACCCACAATGAGCAGTTCTTC
size: NA; D: TRBD2; V: TRBV13; J: TRBJ2-1; CDR3: CASSVRTSGRWNEQFF; DNA: TGTGCCAGCAGCGTCCGGACTAGCGGGAGATGGAATGAGCAGTTCTTC
size: NA; D: TRBD1; V: TRBV19; J: TRBJ1-1; CDR3: CASSLKSGQGTEAFF; DNA: TGTGCCAGTAGCCTGAAATCGGGACAGGGCACTGAAGCTTTCTTT
size: few; D: NA; V: TRBV6-1; J: TRBJ2-5; CDR3: CASSDLSGSLGTQYF; DNA: TGTGCCAGCAGTGACCTTTCCGGGTCCTTGGGGACCCAGTACTTC
size: NA; D: NA; V: TRBV28; J: TRBJ2-6; CDR3: CASSPPLNVLTF; DNA: TGTGCCAGCAGCCCCCCCTTGAACGTCCTGACTTTC
size: few; D: TRBD2; V: TRBV9; J: TRBJ2-1; CDR3: CASSVRDYNYNEQFF; DNA: TGTGCCAGCAGCGTCCGGGACTACAACTACAATGAGCAGTTCTTC
size: NA; D: TRBD2; V: TRBV27; J: TRBJ2-2; CDR3: CASSLSSGRWTGELFF; DNA: TGTGCCAGCAGTTTATCTAGCGGGAGATGGACCGGGGAGCTGTTTTTT
size: NA; D: TRBD1; V: TRBV7-9; J: TRBJ1-2; CDR3: CASQGAAYGYTF; DNA: TGTGCCAGCCAGGGGGCGGCCTATGGCTACACCTTC
size: NA; D: TRBD2; V: TRBV5-6; J: TRBJ2-1; CDR3: CASSLGPSGRANEQFF; DNA: TGTGCCAGCAGCTTGGGGCCTAGCGGGAGGGCCAATGAGCAGTTCTTC
size: NA; D: NA; V: TRBV27; J: TRBJ1-4; CDR3: CASSWGGDEKLFF; DNA: TGTGCCAGCAGTTGGGGGGGCGATGAAAAACTGTTTTTT
size: NA; D: NA; V: TRBV19; J: TRBJ2-7; CDR3: CASSIGGDYEQYF; DNA: TGTGCCAGTAGTATAGGGGGAGACTACGAGCAGTACTTC
size: NA; D: TRBD2; V: TRBV7-9; J: TRBJ2-3; CDR3: CASSFLAGGPDGYTDTQYF; DNA: TGTGCCAGCAGCTTTCTAGCGGGAGGGCCGGACGGGTACACAGATACGCAGTATTTT
size: NA; D: TRBD1; V: TRBV5-6; J: TRBJ2-7; CDR3: CASRDIIEYRGCYEQYF; DNA: TGTGCCAGCAGGGACATCATCGAGTACAGGGGATGCTACGAGCAGTACTTC
size: NA; D: NA; V: TRBV6-6; J: TRBJ2-1; CDR3: CASRRPGADNEQFF; DNA: TGTGCCAGCAGAAGACCAGGGGCTGACAATGAGCAGTTCTTC
size: NA; D: TRBD2; V: TRBV7-2; J: TRBJ2-3; CDR3: CASSFVGSGRLTDTQYF; DNA: TGTGCCAGCAGCTTTGTCGGCAGCGGGAGATTGACAGATACGCAGTATTTT
size: NA; D: NA; V: TRBV19; J: TRBJ2-5; CDR3: CASTPGGSEYQETQYF; DNA: TGTGCCAGTACCCCAGGGGGGTCGGAGTACCAAGAGACCCAGTACTTC
size: NA; D: TRBD2; V: TRBV4-1; J: TRBJ2-3; CDR3: CASSYGLAGGGYADTQYF; DNA: TGCGCCAGCTCATATGGTCTAGCGGGAGGGGGGTACGCAGATACGCAGTATTTT
size: NA; D: TRBD2; V: TRBV27; J: TRBJ2-1; CDR3: CASSATGTSWYNEQFF; DNA: TGTGCCAGCAGTGCCACCGGGACTAGCTGGTACAATGAGCAGTTCTTC
size: NA; D: NA; V: TRBV30; J: TRBJ2-1; CDR3: CASLSGTYNEQFF; DNA: TGTGCCTCGCTAAGCGGAACCTACAATGAGCAGTTCTTC
size: NA; D: TRBD1; V: TRBV6-5; J: TRBJ2-7; CDR3: CASSPTGSHYEQYF; DNA: TGTGCCAGCAGCCCGACAGGGTCCCACTACGAGCAGTACTTC
size: NA; D: NA; V: TRBV13; J: TRBJ2-2; CDR3: CASSPQGRGELFF; DNA: TGTGCCAGCAGCCCACAAGGGAGGGGGGAGCTGTTTTTT
size: NA; D: NA; V: TRBV19; J: TRBJ2-7; CDR3: CASSTSVSSYEQYF; DNA: TGTGCCAGTAGTACCAGCGTGAGCTCCTACGAGCAGTACTTC
size: NA; D: NA; V: TRBV5-3; J: TRBJ1-2; CDR3: CARSTVPMREANYGYTF; DNA: TGTGCCAGAAGCACCGTTCCCATGAGGGAGGCTAACTATGGCTACACCTTC
size: NA; D: NA; V: TRBV7-9; J: TRBJ2-1; CDR3: CASSPTPRARSYNEQFF; DNA: TGTGCCAGCAGCCCAACCCCCAGAGCGAGAAGTTACAATGAGCAGTTCTTC
size: NA; D: TRBD1; V: TRBV28; J: TRBJ1-6; CDR3: CASSDLGTGSYSPLHF; DNA: TGTGCCAGCAGTGACCTCGGGACAGGGTCCTATTCACCCCTCCACTTT
size: NA; D: TRBD2; V: TRBV7-3; J: TRBJ2-2; CDR3: CASSAWTSGATGELFF; DNA: TGTGCCAGCAGCGCCTGGACTAGCGGGGCCACCGGGGAGCTGTTTTTT
size: NA; D: NA; V: TRBV5-6; J: TRBJ1-2; CDR3: CASSLGAYGYTF; DNA: TGTGCCAGCAGCTTGGGGGCGTATGGCTACACCTTC
size: NA; D: NA; V: TRBV6-6; J: TRBJ1-2; CDR3: CASIENTGVQAYGYTF; DNA: TGTGCCAGCATCGAAAACACAGGCGTTCAGGCCTATGGCTACACCTTC
size: NA; D: TRBD1; V: TRBV4-2; J: TRBJ2-2; CDR3: CASSQRGTGTGELFF; DNA: TGTGCCAGCAGCCAGAGAGGGACAGGAACCGGGGAGCTGTTTTTT
size: once; D: NA; V: TRBV9; J: TRBJ1-3; CDR3: CASSVSGFVNTIYF; DNA: TGTGCCAGCAGCGTTTCAGGGTTTGTAAACACCATATATTTT